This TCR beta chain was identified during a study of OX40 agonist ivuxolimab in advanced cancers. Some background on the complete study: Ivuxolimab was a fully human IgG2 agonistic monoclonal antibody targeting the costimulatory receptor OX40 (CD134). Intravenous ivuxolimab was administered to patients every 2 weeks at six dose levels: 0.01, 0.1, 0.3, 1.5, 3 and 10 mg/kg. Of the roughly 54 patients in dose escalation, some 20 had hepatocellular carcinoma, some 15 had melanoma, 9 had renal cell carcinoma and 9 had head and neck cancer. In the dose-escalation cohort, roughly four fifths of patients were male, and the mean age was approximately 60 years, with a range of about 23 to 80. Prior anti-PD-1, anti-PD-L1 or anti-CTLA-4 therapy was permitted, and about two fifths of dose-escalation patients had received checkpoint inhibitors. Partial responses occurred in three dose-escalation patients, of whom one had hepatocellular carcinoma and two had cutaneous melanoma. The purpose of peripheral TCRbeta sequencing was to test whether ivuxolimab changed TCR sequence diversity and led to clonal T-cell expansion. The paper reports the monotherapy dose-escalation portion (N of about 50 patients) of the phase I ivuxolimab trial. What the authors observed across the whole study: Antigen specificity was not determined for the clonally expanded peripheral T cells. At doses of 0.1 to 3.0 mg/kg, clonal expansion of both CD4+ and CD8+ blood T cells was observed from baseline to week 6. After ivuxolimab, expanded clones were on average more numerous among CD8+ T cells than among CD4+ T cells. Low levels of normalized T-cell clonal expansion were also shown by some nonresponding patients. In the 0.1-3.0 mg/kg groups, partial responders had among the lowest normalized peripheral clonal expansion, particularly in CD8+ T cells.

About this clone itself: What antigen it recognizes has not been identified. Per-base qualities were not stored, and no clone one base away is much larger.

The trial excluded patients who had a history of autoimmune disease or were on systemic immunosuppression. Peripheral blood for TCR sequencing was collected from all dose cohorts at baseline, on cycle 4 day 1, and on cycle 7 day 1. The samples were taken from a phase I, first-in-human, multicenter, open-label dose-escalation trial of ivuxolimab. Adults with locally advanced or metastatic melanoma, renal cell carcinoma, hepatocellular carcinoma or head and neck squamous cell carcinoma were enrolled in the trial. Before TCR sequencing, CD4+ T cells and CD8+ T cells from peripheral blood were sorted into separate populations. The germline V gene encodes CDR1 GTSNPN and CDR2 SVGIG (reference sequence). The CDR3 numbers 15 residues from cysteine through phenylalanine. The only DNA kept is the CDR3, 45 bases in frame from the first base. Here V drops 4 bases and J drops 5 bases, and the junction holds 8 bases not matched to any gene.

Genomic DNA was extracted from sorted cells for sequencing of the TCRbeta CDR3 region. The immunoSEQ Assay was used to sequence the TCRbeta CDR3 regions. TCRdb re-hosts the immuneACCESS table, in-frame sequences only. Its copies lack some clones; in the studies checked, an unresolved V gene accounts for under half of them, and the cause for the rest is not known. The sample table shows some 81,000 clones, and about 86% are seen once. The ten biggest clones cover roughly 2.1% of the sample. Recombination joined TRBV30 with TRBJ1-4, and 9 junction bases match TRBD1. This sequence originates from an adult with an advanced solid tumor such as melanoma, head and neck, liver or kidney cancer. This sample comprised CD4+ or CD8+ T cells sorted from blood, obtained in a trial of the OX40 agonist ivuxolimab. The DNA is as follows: TGTGCCTGGAAACGGGACAGGGTGGGAAATGAAAAACTGTTTTTT. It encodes CAWKRDRVGNEKLFF. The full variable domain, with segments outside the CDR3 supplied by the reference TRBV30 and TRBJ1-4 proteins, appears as SQTIHQWPATLVQPVGSPLSLECTVEGTSNPNLYWYRQAAGRGLQLLFYSVGIGQISSEVPQNLSASRPQDRQFILSSKKLLLSDSGFYLCAWKRDRVGNEKLFFGSGTQLSVL.